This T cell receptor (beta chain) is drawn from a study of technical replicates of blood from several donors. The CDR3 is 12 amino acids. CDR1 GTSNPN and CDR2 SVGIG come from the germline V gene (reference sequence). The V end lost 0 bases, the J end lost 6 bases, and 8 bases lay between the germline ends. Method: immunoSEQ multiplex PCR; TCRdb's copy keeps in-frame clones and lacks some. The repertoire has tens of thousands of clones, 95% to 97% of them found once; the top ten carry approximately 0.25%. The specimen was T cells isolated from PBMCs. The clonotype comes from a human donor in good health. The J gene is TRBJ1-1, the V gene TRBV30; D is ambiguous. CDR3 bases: TGTGCCTGGAGTGTCGTGAGGGCTGAAGCTTTCTTT. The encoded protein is CAWSVVRAEAFF.